This TCR beta chain was sequenced for a study of shared clonotypes between healthy human individuals. Assay execution took place at the deep level. Original processing notes: Filtering differed since immunoSEQ provided only junctions, with no quality scores. Sequenced by immunoSEQ multiplex PCR; TCRdb stores in-frame clones only, minus some. V and J calls and clone size follow that table, whereas D and trimming were derived from the DNA. The sample carries around 700,000 clones, about 80% recorded once. The CDR3 has 16 residues. Per the germline V gene, CDR1 is SGHDT and CDR2 is YYEEEE. Trimming took 3 bases from V and 5 from J, leaving 18 bases between them.

The TCR sequence derives from a woman under 40 in good health. Sequencing was performed on memory CD4+ T cells sorted from blood. Subset denoted: CD45RA-negative fraction. The chain employs TRBV5-6 and TRBJ2-1; D is possibly TRBD1 (6 bases). CDR3 loop: CASSSLSGRGNNEQFF. The CDR3 DNA follows: TGTGCCAGCAGCTCGTTGTCGGGCAGGGGAAACAATGAGCAGTTCTTC.